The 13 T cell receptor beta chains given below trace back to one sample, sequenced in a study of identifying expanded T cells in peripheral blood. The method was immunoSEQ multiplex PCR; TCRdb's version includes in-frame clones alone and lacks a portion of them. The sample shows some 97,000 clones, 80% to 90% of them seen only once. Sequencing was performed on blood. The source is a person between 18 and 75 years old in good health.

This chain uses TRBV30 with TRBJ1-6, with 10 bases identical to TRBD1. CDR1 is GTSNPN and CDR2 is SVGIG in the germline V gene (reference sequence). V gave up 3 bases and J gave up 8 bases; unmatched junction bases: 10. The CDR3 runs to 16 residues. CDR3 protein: CAWRVSTGGAYSPLHF. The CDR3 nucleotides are TGTGCCTGGAGGGTGTCGACAGGGGGCGCATATTCACCCCTCCACTTT.

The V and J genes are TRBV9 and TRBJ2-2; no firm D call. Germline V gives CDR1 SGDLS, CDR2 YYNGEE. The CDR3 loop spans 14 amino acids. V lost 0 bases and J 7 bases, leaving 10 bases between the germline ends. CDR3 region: CASSVVAASGELFF. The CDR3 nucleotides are TGTGCCAGCAGCGTAGTAGCAGCGAGCGGGGAGCTGTTTTTT.

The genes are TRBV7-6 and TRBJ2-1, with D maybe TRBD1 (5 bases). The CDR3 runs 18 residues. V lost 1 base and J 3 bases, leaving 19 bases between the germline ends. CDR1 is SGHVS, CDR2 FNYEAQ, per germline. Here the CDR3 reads CASSLDRTQSWVYNEQFF. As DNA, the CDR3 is TGTGCCAGCAGCTTAGACAGGACGCAATCGTGGGTCTACAATGAGCAGTTCTTC.

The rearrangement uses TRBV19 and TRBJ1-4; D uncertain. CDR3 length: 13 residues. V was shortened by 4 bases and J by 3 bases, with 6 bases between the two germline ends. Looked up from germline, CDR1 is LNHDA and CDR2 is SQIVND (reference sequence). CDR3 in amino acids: CASSTGSNEKLFF. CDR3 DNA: TGTGCCAGTAGTACAGGATCTAATGAAAAACTGTTTTTT.

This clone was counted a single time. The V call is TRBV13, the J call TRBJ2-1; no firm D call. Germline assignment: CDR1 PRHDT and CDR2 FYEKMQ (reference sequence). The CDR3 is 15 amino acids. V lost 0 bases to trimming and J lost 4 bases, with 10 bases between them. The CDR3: CASSLGYRQYNEQFF. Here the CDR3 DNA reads TGTGCCAGCAGCTTAGGGTACAGACAATACAATGAGCAGTTCTTC.

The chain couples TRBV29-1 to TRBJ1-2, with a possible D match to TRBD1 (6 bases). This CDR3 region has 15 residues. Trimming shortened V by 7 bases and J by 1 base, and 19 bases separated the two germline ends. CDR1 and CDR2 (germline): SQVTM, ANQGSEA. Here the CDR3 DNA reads TGCAGCGGGCGAGTCCCGGGGGCCATTAACTATGGCTACACCTTC. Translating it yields CSGRVPGAINYGYTF.

The CDR3 DNA reads TGTGCCAGCAGCTTAGGCCTAAGCTATGGCTACACCTTC. Translation gives CASSLGLSYGYTF. The chain links TRBV11-2 to TRBJ1-2; no reliable D call. V lost 1 base and J 4 bases, leaving 7 bases between the germline ends. Per germline, CDR1 SGHAT and CDR2 FQNNGV. The CDR3 spans 13 residues.

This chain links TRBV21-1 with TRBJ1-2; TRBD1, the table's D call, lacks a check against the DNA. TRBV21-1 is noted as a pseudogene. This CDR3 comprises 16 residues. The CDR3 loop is CASPRGHPTPSYGYTF. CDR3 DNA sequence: TGTGCCAGTCCCCGGGGACACCCCACCCCGTCCTATGGCTACACCTTC.

The DNA for the CDR3 is TGCGCCAGCAGCTTGGGGGGGTCCCCGGCCGCCGGGGAGCTGTTTTTT. It translates to CASSLGGSPAAGELFF. The chain couples TRBV5-1 to TRBJ2-2; D tentatively fits TRBD1 or TRBD2 (5 bases each). Germline lookup yields CDR1 SGHRS and CDR2 YFSETQ. The CDR3 has 16 residues. V shed 0 bases and J shed 6 bases, with 15 bases lying between them.

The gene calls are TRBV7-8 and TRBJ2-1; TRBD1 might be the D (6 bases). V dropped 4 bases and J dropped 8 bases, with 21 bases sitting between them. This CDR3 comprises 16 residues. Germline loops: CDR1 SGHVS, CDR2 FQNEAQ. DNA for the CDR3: TGTGCCAGCAGCTCCCGAGGGGGAGACCCGCTCGATGAGCAGTTCTTC. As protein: CASSSRGGDPLDEQFF.

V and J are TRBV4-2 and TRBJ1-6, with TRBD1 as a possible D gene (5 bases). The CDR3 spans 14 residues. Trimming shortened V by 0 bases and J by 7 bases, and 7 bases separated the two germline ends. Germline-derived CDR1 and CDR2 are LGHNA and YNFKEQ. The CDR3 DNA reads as TGTGCCAGCAGCCAAGAGGGGGAAAATTCACCCCTCCACTTT. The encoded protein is CASSQEGENSPLHF.

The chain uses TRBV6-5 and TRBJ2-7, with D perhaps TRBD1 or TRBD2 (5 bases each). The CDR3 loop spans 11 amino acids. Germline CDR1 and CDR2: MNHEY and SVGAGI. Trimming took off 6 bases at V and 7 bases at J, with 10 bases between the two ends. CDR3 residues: CASSGTGEQYF. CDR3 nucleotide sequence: TGTGCCAGCAGCGGGACGGGGGAGCAGTACTTC.

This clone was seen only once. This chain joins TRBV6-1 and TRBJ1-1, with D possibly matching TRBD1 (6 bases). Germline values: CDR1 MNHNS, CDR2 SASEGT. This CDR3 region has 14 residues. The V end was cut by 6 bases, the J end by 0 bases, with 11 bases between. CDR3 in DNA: TGTGCCAGCAGGGGCGGACAGCTGAACACTGAAGCTTTCTTT. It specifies CASRGGQLNTEAFF.